This is a list of T cell receptor beta chains from one sample in a study of blood T cell repertoires in COVID-19. Only in-frame clones appear in the TCRdb table, and some are missing; sequencing was by immunoSEQ multiplex PCR. There are approximately 160,000 clones in the sample; roughly 80% occur only once, and about 8% lies in the top ten. Material for sequencing was PBMCs or T cells enriched from blood (not recorded which). These receptors were obtained from a woman between 45 and 60 years old who had recovered from COVID-19. Both conserved end residues are part of each CDR3. The order of the fields is V gene, D gene, J gene, clone size, CDR3 protein, CDR3 DNA. D genes are given only for firm matches. Size is stated for part of the rows, as once, few or many counts, or as a class when the clone is expanded.

TRBV11-3	TRBD2	TRBJ2-5	NA	CASSLGGLAQETQYF	TGTGCCAGCAGCTTAGGTGGACTAGCCCAAGAGACCCAGTACTTC
TRBV28	TRBD2	TRBJ2-3	NA	CASESSGRVWDTQYF	TGTGCCAGCGAGTCTAGCGGGAGGGTGTGGGATACGCAGTATTTT
TRBV18	NA	TRBJ1-4	once	CASSPFQGPTNEKLFF	TGTGCCAGCTCACCATTCCAGGGCCCAACTAATGAAAAACTGTTTTTT
TRBV29-1	NA	TRBJ1-1	NA	CSVADRSNTEAFF	TGCAGCGTTGCCGACAGGTCCAACACTGAAGCTTTCTTT
TRBV5-1	NA	TRBJ1-2	NA	CASSLTALGGRGYTF	TGCGCCAGCAGCTTAACCGCTTTGGGCGGACGGGGGTACACCTTC
TRBV2	TRBD1	TRBJ2-5	once	CASSLQGVPQETQYF	TGTGCCAGCAGTCTACAGGGGGTCCCCCAAGAGACCCAGTACTTC
TRBV19	NA	TRBJ2-1	NA	CASAVISLGNEQFF	TGTGCCAGTGCGGTTATTAGTCTGGGCAATGAGCAGTTCTTC
TRBV19	TRBD2	TRBJ2-7	few	CASSIGLAGVGEQYF	TGTGCCAGTAGTATAGGACTAGCGGGAGTTGGTGAGCAGTACTTC
TRBV5-4	TRBD2	TRBJ2-5	NA	CASSSDSWGGTQYF	TGTGCCAGCAGCAGCGACAGTTGGGGGGGGACCCAGTACTTC
TRBV6-2/TRBV6-3	NA	TRBJ1-2	few	CASSPGLGYTF	TGTGCCAGCAGTCCAGGGTTGGGCTACACCTTC
TRBV2	TRBD2	TRBJ2-5	NA	CASSKGASGNQETQYF	TGTGCCAGCAGTAAAGGGGCTAGCGGGAACCAAGAGACCCAGTACTTC
TRBV11-2	NA	TRBJ2-1	NA	CASSFQGSLYNEQFF	TGTGCCAGCAGCTTTCAGGGTTCGTTGTACAATGAGCAGTTCTTC
TRBV6-5	TRBD1	TRBJ1-5	NA	CASRTGYQPQHF	TGTGCCAGCAGGACAGGGTATCAGCCCCAGCATTTT
TRBV28	NA	TRBJ2-1	NA	CASIPSGPNNEQFF	TGTGCCAGCATCCCGTCAGGGCCCAACAATGAGCAGTTCTTC
TRBV7-6	NA	TRBJ2-6	NA	CASSRQVSSGANVLTF	TGTGCCAGCAGCCGACAGGTCAGCTCTGGGGCCAACGTCCTGACTTTC
TRBV27	TRBD1	TRBJ2-6	NA	CASSLDRAYGANVLTF	TGTGCCAGCAGTTTGGACAGGGCGTACGGGGCCAACGTCCTGACTTTC
TRBV14	TRBD1	TRBJ2-7	NA	CASSHGRQGWVHEQYF	TGTGCCAGCAGCCATGGTCGACAGGGGTGGGTGCACGAGCAGTACTTC
TRBV7-3	TRBD1	TRBJ2-5	NA	CASSHGTVGETQYF	TGTGCCAGCAGCCACGGGACAGTCGGAGAGACCCAGTACTTC
TRBV11-2	TRBD2	TRBJ2-2	NA	CASSLRLAGAGELFF	TGTGCCAGCAGCTTACGGTTAGCGGGAGCCGGGGAGCTGTTTTTT
TRBV6-6	NA	TRBJ1-1	NA	CASSYVDRSAFF	TGTGCCAGCAGTTATGTGGACAGATCAGCTTTCTTT
TRBV18	TRBD1	TRBJ2-4	NA	CASSPPTGQGAYIQYF	TGTGCCAGCTCACCACCGACCGGGCAGGGGGCATACATTCAGTACTTC
TRBV11-2	TRBD1	TRBJ2-7	once	CASSRGQGYEQYF	TGTGCCAGCAGCCGGGGACAGGGCTACGAGCAGTACTTC
TRBV4-3	TRBD1	TRBJ2-1	once	CASSLGHRGNEQFF	TGCGCCAGCAGCCTTGGACACAGGGGCAATGAGCAGTTCTTC
TRBV19	NA	TRBJ1-3	once	CASKGDISIYF	TGTGCCAGTAAGGGGGACATATCCATATATTTT
TRBV7-2	NA	TRBJ2-5	NA	CASSFRLQETQYF	TGTGCCAGCAGCTTTCGACTTCAAGAGACCCAGTACTTC
TRBV6-1	TRBD1	TRBJ1-6	NA	CASREQGALDNSPLHF	TGTGCCAGCAGGGAACAGGGGGCGCTGGATAATTCACCCCTCCACTTT
TRBV28	NA	TRBJ1-6	NA	CASGRGAPQGSPLHF	TGTGCCAGCGGCCGGGGGGCTCCTCAAGGGTCACCCCTCCACTTT
TRBV19	NA	TRBJ1-1	NA	CASSIERVGRRTEAFF	TGTGCCAGTAGTATTGAGAGGGTGGGCCGCCGCACTGAAGCTTTCTTT
TRBV7-9	NA	TRBJ1-2	NA	CASSQFSANYGYTF	TGTGCCAGCAGCCAGTTTAGCGCCAACTATGGCTACACCTTC
TRBV7-2	NA	TRBJ2-4	NA	CASSLVPGENIQYF	TGTGCCAGCAGCTTAGTACCAGGGGAAAACATTCAGTACTTC
TRBV6-2/TRBV6-3	TRBD2	TRBJ2-7	NA	CASSYSSGGSYEQYF	TGTGCCAGCAGTTACAGCAGCGGGGGTTCCTACGAGCAGTACTTC
TRBV6-2/TRBV6-3	TRBD1	TRBJ2-7	NA	CASSGTGGREQYF	TGTGCCAGCAGCGGGACAGGGGGCCGCGAGCAGTACTTC